The 8 T cell receptor beta chains below were found in one sample sequenced in a study of cytomegalovirus exposure and HLA in healthy donors. TCRdb's copy holds only in-frame clones and misses some; the assay was immunoSEQ multiplex PCR. The sample carries about 72,000 clones, roughly 92% recorded once. Material: PBMCs. The origin of the receptors is a woman under 30 in good health and CMV-seronegative.

This chain connects TRBV2 to TRBJ1-4; TRBD1 might be the D (5 bases). V was trimmed by 7 bases and J by 0 bases, leaving 12 bases between them. In germline, CDR1 is SNHLY, CDR2 FYNNEI. The CDR3 runs 15 residues. For the CDR3, the DNA is TGTGCCAGCACATCATGGGGGGCAACTAATGAAAAACTGTTTTTT. Its protein product is CASTSWGATNEKLFF.

The chain combines TRBV6-5 with TRBJ2-7, with D maybe TRBD2 (5 bases). CDR3 length: 15 amino acids. CDR1 and CDR2 (germline): MNHEY, SVGAGI. V shed 0 bases and J shed 2 bases, with 11 bases lying between them. CDR3 sequence: CASSYSGMVPYEQYF. The CDR3 nucleotides are TGTGCCAGCAGTTACTCCGGGATGGTTCCCTACGAGCAGTACTTC.

Written as DNA, the CDR3 is TGTGCCAGCAGCCCTGGCCGCCTGAACACTGAAGCTTTCTTT. Amino acid sequence: CASSPGRLNTEAFF. V gene TRBV14 combines with J gene TRBJ1-1; unclear D gene. V lost 4 bases, J lost 0 bases, and 9 bases lay in between. CDR3 length: 14 amino acids. The germline V gene has CDR1 SGHDN and CDR2 FVKESK.

The V call is TRBV6-6, the J call TRBJ1-5; a possible D gene is TRBD1 (6 bases). CDR1 is MNHNY, CDR2 SVGAGI, per germline (reference sequence). This CDR3 comprises 14 residues. V was trimmed by 2 bases and J by 7 bases, leaving 12 bases between them. The CDR3 nucleotides read TGTGCCAGCAGTTACGAGGGGGTTAAGCAGCCCCAGCATTTT. Amino acid sequence: CASSYEGVKQPQHF.

As DNA, the CDR3 is TGTGCCAGCAGGTCGGTTGGGGGCCCTGAAGCTTTCTTT. Encoded protein: CASRSVGGPEAFF. This chain joins TRBV2 and TRBJ1-1; weak D call: TRBD1 (6 bases). V lost 6 bases and J 6 bases, leaving 14 bases between the germline ends. The length of the CDR3 is 13 residues. Germline V CDR1 and CDR2: SNHLY, FYNNEI.

The rearrangement uses TRBV15 and TRBJ1-4; 9 nucleotides match TRBD1. V was pared by 2 bases and J by 8 bases, with 9 bases of the junction left unmatched. Germline V gives CDR1 LNHNV, CDR2 YYDKDF (reference sequence). This CDR3 has 16 residues. CDR3 sequence (DNA): TGTGCCACCAGCAGATTAGCCGGGACAGGGACCGAAAAACTGTTTTTT. Amino acid sequence: CATSRLAGTGTEKLFF.

The chain links TRBV2 to TRBJ1-4; 7 bases line up with TRBD1. The germline gives CDR1 SNHLY, CDR2 FYNNEI. V gave up 10 bases and J gave up 6 bases; unmatched junction bases: 14. The CDR3 has 15 amino acids. CDR3 in amino acids: CAIPRLRGGDEKLFF. CDR3 in DNA: TGTGCCATCCCACGATTAAGAGGGGGCGATGAAAAACTGTTTTTT.

The CDR3 DNA reads TGTGCCAGCAGTGAACGTGAGCTCAATTCACCCCTCCACTTT. This encodes CASSERELNSPLHF. The chain couples TRBV6-4 to TRBJ1-6; D is uncertain. Germline V gives CDR1 MRHNA, CDR2 SNTAGT. CDR3 length: 14 amino acids. V lost 3 bases and J lost 7, with 10 bases in between.